One and the same sample provided the 30 T cell receptor beta chains below, sequenced in a study of molecular identifiers for immune sequencing clone quantification. TCRdb reprocessed the PCR reads with MiXCR, giving one entry per CDR3 protein. Here the sample spans just under 650,000 distinct CDR3 sequences, about 20% being singletons. Material: naive CD8+ T cells from blood, with Jurkat cell RNA spiked in. The sample's subset: FACS-sorted CD8+CD4-CCR7+CD45RA+ naive T cells. These receptors originate from a human donor in good health. Some libraries in this study had Jurkat cell RNA spiked in.

This clonotype was detected many times. The chain joins TRBV7-9 to TRBJ2-5; 9 bases are shared with TRBD1. V was clipped by 4 bases and J by 0 bases; unmatched bases: 3. This CDR3 spans 15 amino acids. Germline CDR1 reads SEHNR; CDR2 reads FQNEAQ (reference sequence). The CDR3, as DNA: TGTGCCAGCAGCTCCCGGGACAGGGACCAAGAGACCCAGTACTTC. Its translation: CASSSRDRDQETQYF.

The genes are TRBV2 and TRBJ1-2, with D maybe TRBD1 (5 bases). Germline values: CDR1 SNHLY, CDR2 FYNNEI. CDR3 length equals 12 residues. Between the trimmed V and J ends, which lost 11 bases and 3 bases, there was a span of 13 bases. The CDR3 protein is CAGGDGYYGYTF. DNA for the CDR3: TGTGCCGGGGGGGACGGATACTATGGCTACACCTTC.

For this clonotype: One junction end disagrees with the germline gene, perhaps due to a read error. J is TRBJ2-7 and V is TRBV2; D gene uncertain. The CDR3 has 16 residues. Germline V gene data show CDR1 as SNHLY and CDR2 as FYNNEI. CDR3 in DNA: TGTGCCAGCAGTAACGGACGGGTATACAGCCCCTACGAGCAGTGCTTC. Translating gives CASSNGRVYSPYEQCF. Variable domain in full (rest from reference TRBV2 and TRBJ2-7): EPEVTQTPSHQVTQMGQEVILRCVPISNHLYFYWYRQILGQKVEFLVSFYNNEISEKSEIFDDQFSVERPDGSNFTLKIRSTKLEDSAMYFCASSNGRVYSPYEQCFGPGTRLTVT.

At least ten counts were recorded for this clonotype. The rearrangement joins TRBV7-9 to TRBJ1-3; TRBD1 is a possible D gene (5 bases). CDR1 and CDR2 from the germline V gene are SEHNR and FQNEAQ (reference sequence). V lost 5 bases and J 5 bases, leaving 22 bases between the germline ends. The CDR3 runs 17 residues. Written as DNA, the CDR3 is TGTGCCAGCAGCCCACCGGAGGGGAGCGACACTCGAAACACCATATATTTT. The encoded protein is CASSPPEGSDTRNTIYF. Using reference TRBV7-9 and TRBJ1-3 for the parts outside the CDR3, the full variable domain is DTGVSQNPRHKITKRGQNVTFRCDPISEHNRLYWYRQTLGQGPEFLTYFQNEAQLEKSRLLSDRFSAERPKGSFSTLEIQRTEQGDSAMYLCASSPPEGSDTRNTIYFGEGSWLTVV.

This clonotype was observed many times. The V and J genes are TRBV4-3 and TRBJ1-2; no firm D call. CDR3 size: 15 residues. Germline V CDR1 and CDR2: LGHNA, YSLEER. V was clipped by 0 bases and J by 3 bases, with 11 bases between them. CDR3 residues: CASSQDQEWDYGYTF. The CDR3 nucleotides read TGCGCCAGCAGCCAAGATCAGGAATGGGACTATGGCTACACCTTC.

This clonotype was observed many times. This CDR3 is CSASLQRDSYEQYF. CDR3 in DNA: TGCAGTGCCTCCCTCCAACGGGACTCCTACGAGCAGTACTTC. The chain carries TRBV20-1 and TRBJ2-7, with a weak D call TRBD2 (5 bases). Germline CDR1 and CDR2: DFQATT and SNEGSKA (reference sequence). V was cut by 6 bases and J by 0 bases, with 15 bases left in between. The CDR3 is made up of 14 amino acids.

To note about this clonotype: The CDR3 does not close with the conserved phenylalanine or tryptophan, likely indicating a read error. The gene calls are TRBV16 and TRBJ1-1; D is ambiguous. Trimming took off 3 bases at V and 2 bases at J, with 7 bases between the two ends. CDR3 length equals 13 residues. Per the germline V gene, CDR1 is KGHSY and CDR2 is FQNENV. The DNA of the CDR3 is TGTGCCAGCAGCCACACGATTAACACTGAAGCTTTCTCT. Its protein is CASSHTINTEAFS.

At least ten counts were recorded for this clonotype. The rearrangement uses TRBV7-9 and TRBJ1-4, with 7 positions matching TRBD1. The V and J ends lost 4 bases and 1 base, in that order; junction bases with no gene match: 3. CDR1 and CDR2 (germline): SEHNR, FQNEAQ (reference sequence). CDR3 length: 15 residues. The CDR3 DNA reads TGTGCCAGCAGCTATCGACAGGGAACTAATGAAAAACTGTTTTTT. Translated, it gives CASSYRQGTNEKLFF.

This clonotype has just a few counts. The chain couples TRBV27 to TRBJ2-7; 14 bases match TRBD2. The CDR3 contains 18 residues. Germline values: CDR1 MNHEY, CDR2 SMNVEV (reference sequence). Trimming at V came to 4 bases and at J to 4 bases, leaving 12 bases not matched to a gene. The CDR3: CASSSRRTSGRQFYEQYF. CDR3 bases: TGTGCCAGCAGTTCCCGGAGGACTAGCGGGAGGCAATTTTACGAGCAGTACTTC.

This chain joins TRBV6-2 or TRBV6-3 and TRBJ2-7, with 8 bases identical to TRBD1. V gave up 7 bases and J gave up 1 base; unmatched junction bases: 6. In germline, CDR1 is MNHEY, CDR2 SVGEGT. The CDR3 contains 14 residues. The CDR3 DNA reads TGTGCCAGCACATACAGGGGGAATTCCTACGAGCAGTACTTC. Its protein is CASTYRGNSYEQYF.

This clonotype was seen at least ten times. J is TRBJ2-3 and V is TRBV7-9; no reliable D call. The V and J ends lost 1 base and 0 bases respectively, with 8 bases between them. This CDR3 has 15 amino acids. Germline loops: CDR1 SEHNR, CDR2 FQNEAQ (reference sequence). This CDR3 reads CASSLDEHSTDTQYF. Here the CDR3 DNA reads TGTGCCAGCAGCTTAGATGAACACAGCACAGATACGCAGTATTTT.

This clonotype was seen a few times. The chain carries TRBV27 and TRBJ2-6; 12 bases line up with TRBD2. The V gene's germline CDR1 is MNHEY and CDR2 SMNVEV (reference sequence). With V trimmed by 5 bases and J by 3 bases, 8 bases remained unmatched. This CDR3 region has 18 residues. The CDR3 coding sequence is TGTGCCAGCAGTACCCTAGCGGGAGGGCCCGTTGGGGCCAACGTCCTGACTTTC. Protein product: CASSTLAGGPVGANVLTF.

Note on this clonotype: A read error may explain this, as a much larger clone is one base away. The chain employs TRBV25-1 and TRBJ2-2; a possible D gene is TRBD2 (5 bases). Deletions cut 8 bases from V and 3 bases from J, with 10 bases between. The CDR3 length is 13 residues. Germline V gene sequence: CDR1 MGHDK, CDR2 SYGVNS. Written as DNA, the CDR3 is TGTGCCAGCGCGGGCACTGACACCGGGGAGCTGTTTTTT. Its protein is CASAGTDTGELFF.

The chain combines TRBV27 with TRBJ2-1; no firm D call. From germline, CDR1 is MNHEY and CDR2 SMNVEV (reference sequence). This CDR3 has 17 amino acids. Trimming took off 5 bases at V and 7 bases at J, with 24 bases between the two ends. CDR3 sequence (DNA): TGTGCCAGCAGTCCTCCCGGTGCAGTCCATCCGATTAATGAGCAGTTCTTC. Its translation is CASSPPGAVHPINEQFF.

Points on this clonotype: Just one base apart from a much larger clone, this may be a read error. The CDR3 end shows no conserved phenylalanine or tryptophan, and so a read error is likely. V and J are TRBV30 and TRBJ2-7; D remains unclear. The germline V gene has CDR1 GTSNPN and CDR2 SVGIG (reference sequence). This CDR3 comprises 13 residues. The V end lost 0 bases, the J end lost 0 bases, and 6 bases lay between the germline ends. CDR3 loop: CAWSVLVSYEQYS. The CDR3 bases are TGTGCCTGGAGTGTCTTAGTCTCCTACGAGCAGTACTCC.

This clonotype appeared a few times. The chain combines TRBV4-3 with TRBJ1-2, with a tentative D call TRBD1 (5 bases). V lost 0 bases to trimming and J lost 8 bases, with 19 bases between them. The length of the CDR3 is 16 residues. Germline V gives CDR1 LGHNA, CDR2 YSLEER. The CDR3 spells CASSQDVGLGATGYTF. In nucleotides, the CDR3 is TGCGCCAGCAGCCAAGATGTGGGGCTTGGGGCAACCGGCTACACCTTC.

In regard to this clonotype: This may be a read error, as it is one base from a much larger clone. The gene calls are TRBV28 and TRBJ2-7; possibly TRBD1 for D (6 bases). Germline-derived CDR1 and CDR2 are MDHEN and SYDVKM. This CDR3 spans 17 amino acids. The DNA for the CDR3 is TGTGCCAGCAGTGTTGCCCTCGCCGGGACACAATACTACGGGCAGTACTTC. Residues: CASSVALAGTQYYGQYF.

The J gene is TRBJ2-7, the V gene TRBV27, with D possibly called TRBD1 or TRBD2 (5 bases each). Germline V lookup: CDR1 MNHEY, CDR2 SMNVEV (reference sequence). Deletions cut 4 bases from V and 0 bases from J, with 13 bases between. This CDR3 spans 15 amino acids. In DNA, the CDR3 is TGTGCCAGCAGTTGGCTAGGGGAGAGCTCCTACGAGCAGTACTTC. It specifies CASSWLGESSYEQYF.

Comments on this clonotype: A much larger clone differs by one base, so this may be a read error. It is likely a read error, because the conserved phenylalanine at the end of the CDR3 is missing. The rearrangement uses TRBV7-2 and TRBJ1-1; 7 bases agree with TRBD1. The CDR3 contains 13 residues. CDR1 SGHTA and CDR2 FQGNSA come from the germline V gene. V lost 5 bases and J lost 4; bases outside the gene matches: 4. The CDR3 loop reads CASSTDRATEAFS. The DNA of the CDR3 is TGTGCCAGCAGCACTGACAGGGCCACTGAAGCTTTCTCT.

This clonotype was recorded at least ten times. The V and J genes are TRBV10-3 and TRBJ2-5, with D perhaps being TRBD1 or TRBD2 (5 bases each). The CDR3 contains 12 residues. Trimming shortened V by 8 bases and J by 4 bases, and 11 bases separated the two germline ends. In germline, CDR1 is ENHRY, CDR2 SYGVKD. CDR3 DNA: TGTGCCATCCGGGACGCTGGAGAGACCCAGTACTTC. Its translation: CAIRDAGETQYF.

This clonotype was counted ten times or more. At one end the junction does not follow the germline gene, possibly because of a read error. The V gene is TRBV4-1, the J gene TRBJ1-1, with a possible D match to TRBD1 (5 bases). The V gene's germline CDR1 is MGHRA and CDR2 YSYEKL. The CDR3 contains 14 residues. CDR3 nucleotides: TGTGCCAGCAGTCAGGGCCTCATGAACACTGAAGCTTTCTTT. It is translated as CASSQGLMNTEAFF.

This clonotype has more than one count but fewer than ten. V usage is TRBV20-1 and J usage is TRBJ1-5; possible D gene TRBD1, 5 bases. The CDR3 length is 14 residues. V was clipped by 4 bases and J by 2 bases, with 12 bases between them. Germline loops: CDR1 DFQATT, CDR2 SNEGSKA (reference sequence). CDR3 residues: CSAIEGLGNQPQHF. DNA of the CDR3: TGCAGTGCTATAGAGGGGCTTGGCAATCAGCCCCAGCATTTT.

V is TRBV21-1 and J is TRBJ2-3; TRBD1 is the table's D call, not checked against the DNA. TRBV21-1 is assigned pseudogene status. The CDR3 has 16 residues. The CDR3: CASSKARAERTDTQYF. CDR3 nucleotides: TGTGCCAGCAGCAAAGCGAGGGCGGAACGCACAGATACGCAGTATTTT.

This clonotype was seen repeatedly, ten times or more. V and J are TRBV20-1 and TRBJ2-1; no reliable D call. The CDR3 spans 14 residues. Germline V gives CDR1 DFQATT, CDR2 SNEGSKA (reference sequence). V lost 3 bases to trimming and J lost 0 bases, with 9 bases between them. CDR3 bases: TGCAGTGCTAGTAAGGTCCTCTCCTACAATGAGCAGTTCTTC. Residues: CSASKVLSYNEQFF.

This clonotype came up a few times. The rearrangement uses TRBV13 and TRBJ2-7; TRBD2 might be the D (6 bases). Germline V CDR1 and CDR2: PRHDT, FYEKMQ (reference sequence). V was pared by 7 bases and J by 0 bases, with 10 bases between. The CDR3 covers 13 residues. CDR3 protein: CASTWRGSYEQYF. The DNA for the CDR3 is TGTGCCAGCACGTGGCGGGGCTCCTACGAGCAGTACTTC.

This clonotype showed up many times. The chain combines TRBV4-1 with TRBJ2-7; no clear D. Germline V CDR1 and CDR2: MGHRA, YSYEKL. The CDR3 length is 16 residues. The V end lost 0 bases, the J end lost 0 bases, and 12 bases lay between the germline ends. The CDR3 DNA sequence: TGCGCCAGCAGCCAAGAAATAGGGCCAAGCTCCTACGAGCAGTACTTC. Its translation is CASSQEIGPSSYEQYF.

This clonotype was observed at least ten times. For the CDR3, the DNA is TGCGCCAGCAGTGAGCGGGGGCCGAGCTATGGCTACACCTTC. This codes for CASSERGPSYGYTF. The genes are TRBV10-2 and TRBJ1-2; D perhaps matches TRBD1 (6 bases). V lost 2 bases and J lost 4, with 11 bases in between. This CDR3 region has 14 residues. The germline V gene encodes CDR1 WSHSY and CDR2 SAAADI.

This clonotype has at least ten counts. This sequence joins TRBV27 and TRBJ1-6, with 7 nucleotides matching TRBD1. CDR3 length equals 14 residues. Germline V CDR1 and CDR2: MNHEY, SMNVEV (reference sequence). V gave up 2 bases and J gave up 10 bases; unmatched junction bases: 5. The CDR3 sequence: CASSLKGANSPLHF. DNA of the CDR3: TGTGCCAGCAGTTTAAAGGGGGCGAACTCACCCCTCCACTTT.

This clonotype was recorded only once. A read error may be the cause here, since a much bigger clone is one base away. The chain carries TRBV20-1 and TRBJ2-7; possible D gene TRBD2, 10 bases. Trimming took off 5 bases at V and 7 bases at J, with 27 bases between the two ends. Per germline, CDR1 DFQATT and CDR2 SNEGSKA (reference sequence). This CDR3 is 16 amino acids long. The DNA for the CDR3 is TGCAGTGCTGGGGGGGGACAGGGACTAGCGTCCAGAGAGCAGTACTTC. Protein product: CSAGGGQGLASREQYF.

This clonotype was seen repeatedly, ten times or more. The V call is TRBV6-5, the J call TRBJ2-7, with TRBD1 identical over 11 bases. CDR3 length: 14 amino acids. V lost 6 bases to trimming and J lost 4 bases; unmatched junction nucleotides: 5. Per the germline V gene, CDR1 is MNHEY and CDR2 is SVGAGI. CDR3 sequence reads: CASRAGTGGYEQYF. In DNA form, the CDR3 reads TGTGCCAGCAGGGCCGGGACAGGGGGTTACGAGCAGTACTTC.